The 2 T cell receptor beta chains reported below all come from one sample, sequenced in a study of blood T cell repertoires in COVID-19. Data came from immunoSEQ multiplex PCR; TCRdb stores just in-frame clones and leaves some out. The table includes 230,000 or so clones, over 70% detected once. The sequenced sample consisted of peripheral blood. Receptor source: a man in his forties or fifties with active or convalescent COVID-19.

The chain is built from TRBV14 and TRBJ1-2; D not resolved. CDR3 length: 14 amino acids. The V gene's germline CDR1 is SGHDN and CDR2 FVKESK. The V end lost 0 bases, the J end lost 1 base, and 6 bases lay between the germline ends. CDR3: CASSQESVNYGYTF. The CDR3, as DNA: TGTGCCAGCAGCCAAGAGTCAGTTAACTATGGCTACACCTTC. The whole variable domain, remainder taken from reference TRBV14 and TRBJ1-2, is EAGVTQFPSHSVIEKGQTVTLRCDPISGHDNLYWYRRVMGKEIKFLLHFVKESKQDESGMPNNRFLAERTGGTYSTLKVQPAELEDSGVYFCASSQESVNYGYTFGSGTRLTVV.

V is TRBV3-1 (or the pseudogene TRBV3-2) and J is TRBJ2-7; no clear D gene. The CDR3 is made up of 13 amino acids. V was clipped by 0 bases and J by 11 bases, with 14 bases between them. Germline V CDR1 and CDR2: LGHDT, YNNKEL (reference sequence). CDR3 amino acids: CASSQDLSHRKYF. As DNA, the CDR3 is TGTGCCAGCAGCCAAGATCTAAGCCACAGAAAGTACTTC.